This note documents a single T cell receptor beta chain sequence. Its antigen is not identified. The sample comes from a study of shared clonotypes between healthy human individuals. This CDR3 is 15 amino acids long. Trimming cost V 5 bases and J 0 bases; bases outside gene matches: 3. Per germline, CDR1 KGHSH and CDR2 LQKENI. Findings and caveats of the study: When compared with the clonotypes that were shared by all four sorted-subset donors, the non-shared clonotypes turned out to have lower generation probabilities. Genetic and exposure-history diversity was limited by the small donor number. A handful of donors showed sharing of about 5.5% of naive CD4 clonotypes.

Positive CCR7 selection of CD45RO-negative cells yielded the naive CD8 cells, and terminally differentiated effector memory CD45RA+ cells were excluded. Each donor was a Caucasian adult residing in Nashville, Tennessee. Measured with immunoSEQ multiplex PCR; TCRdb has only the in-frame clones, and not every one. The data hold millions of clones, with just over 90% observed a single time. Sequenced input: naive CD8+ T cells from PBMCs. This TCR came from a man aged 18 to 29 in good health. Some clones in this sample may be carry-over from other donors' samples. This chain uses TRBV18 with TRBJ2-1; 8 nucleotides agree with TRBD1. As DNA, the CDR3 is TGTGCCAGCTCAAAAGACAGGGGCTCCTACAATGAGCAGTTCTTC. It yields the protein CASSKDRGSYNEQFF.